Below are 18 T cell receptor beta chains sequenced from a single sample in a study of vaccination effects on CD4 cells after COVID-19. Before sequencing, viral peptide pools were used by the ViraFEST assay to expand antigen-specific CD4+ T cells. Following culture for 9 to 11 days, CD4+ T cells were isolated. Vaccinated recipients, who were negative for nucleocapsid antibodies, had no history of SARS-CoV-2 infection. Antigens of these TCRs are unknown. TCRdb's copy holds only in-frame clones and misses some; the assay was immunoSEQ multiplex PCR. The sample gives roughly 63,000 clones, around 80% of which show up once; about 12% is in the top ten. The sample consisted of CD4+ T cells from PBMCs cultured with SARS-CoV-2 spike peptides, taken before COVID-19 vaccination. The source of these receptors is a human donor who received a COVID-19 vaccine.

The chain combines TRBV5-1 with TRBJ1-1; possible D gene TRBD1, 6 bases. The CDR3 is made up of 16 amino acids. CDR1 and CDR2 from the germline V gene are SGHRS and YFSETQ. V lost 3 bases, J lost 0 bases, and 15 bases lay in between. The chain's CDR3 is CASSWGGQNMNTEAFF. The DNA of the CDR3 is TGCGCCAGCAGCTGGGGGGGGCAGAATATGAACACTGAAGCTTTCTTT.

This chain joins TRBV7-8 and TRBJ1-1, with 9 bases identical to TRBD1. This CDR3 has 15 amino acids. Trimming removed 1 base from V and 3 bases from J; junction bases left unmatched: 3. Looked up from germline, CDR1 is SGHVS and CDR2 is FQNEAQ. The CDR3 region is CASSLVGDRDTEAFF. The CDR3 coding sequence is TGTGCCAGCAGCTTAGTCGGGGACAGGGACACTGAAGCTTTCTTT.

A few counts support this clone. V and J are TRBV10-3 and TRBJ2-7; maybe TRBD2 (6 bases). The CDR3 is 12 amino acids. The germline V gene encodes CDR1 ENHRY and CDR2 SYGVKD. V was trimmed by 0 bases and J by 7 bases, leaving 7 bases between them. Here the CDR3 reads CAISESRGEQYV. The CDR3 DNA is TGTGCCATCAGTGAGTCTCGGGGGGAGCAGTACGTC.

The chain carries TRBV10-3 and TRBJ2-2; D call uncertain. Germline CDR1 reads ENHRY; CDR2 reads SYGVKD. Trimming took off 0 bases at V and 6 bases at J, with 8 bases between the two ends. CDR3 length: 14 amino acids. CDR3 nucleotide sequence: TGTGCCATCAGTGAGTCCGGGTTCGCCGGGGAGCTGTTTTTT. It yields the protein CAISESGFAGELFF.

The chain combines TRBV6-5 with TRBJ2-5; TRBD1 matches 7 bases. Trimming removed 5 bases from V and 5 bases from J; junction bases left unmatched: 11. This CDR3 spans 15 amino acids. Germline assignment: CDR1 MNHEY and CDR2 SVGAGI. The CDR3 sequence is CASSRTTGVWETQYF. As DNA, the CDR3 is TGTGCCAGCAGTCGCACAACAGGGGTTTGGGAGACCCAGTACTTC.

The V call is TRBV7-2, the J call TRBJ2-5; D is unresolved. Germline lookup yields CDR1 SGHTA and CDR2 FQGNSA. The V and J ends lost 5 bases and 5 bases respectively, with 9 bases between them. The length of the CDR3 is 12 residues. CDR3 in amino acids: CASSGPWETQYF. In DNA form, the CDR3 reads TGTGCCAGCAGCGGGCCGTGGGAGACCCAGTACTTC.

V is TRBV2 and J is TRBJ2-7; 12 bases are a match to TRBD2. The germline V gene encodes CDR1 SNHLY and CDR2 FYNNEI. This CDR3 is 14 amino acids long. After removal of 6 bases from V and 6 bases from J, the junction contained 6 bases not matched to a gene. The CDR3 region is CASRQTSGGGEQYV. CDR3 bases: TGTGCCAGCAGGCAGACTAGCGGGGGAGGCGAGCAGTACGTC.

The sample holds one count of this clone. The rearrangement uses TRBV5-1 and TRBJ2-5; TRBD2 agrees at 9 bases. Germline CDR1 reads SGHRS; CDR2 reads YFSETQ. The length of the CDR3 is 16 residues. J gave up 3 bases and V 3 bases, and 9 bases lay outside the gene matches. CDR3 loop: CASSSLAGARKETQYF. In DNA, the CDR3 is TGCGCCAGCAGCTCCTTAGCGGGGGCCCGCAAAGAGACCCAGTACTTC. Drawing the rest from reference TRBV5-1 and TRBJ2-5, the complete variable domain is KAGVTQTPRYLIKTRGQQVTLSCSPISGHRSVSWYQQTPGQGLQFLFEYFSETQRNKGNFPGRFSGRQFSNSRSEMNVSTLELGDSALYLCASSSLAGARKETQYFGPGTRLLVL.

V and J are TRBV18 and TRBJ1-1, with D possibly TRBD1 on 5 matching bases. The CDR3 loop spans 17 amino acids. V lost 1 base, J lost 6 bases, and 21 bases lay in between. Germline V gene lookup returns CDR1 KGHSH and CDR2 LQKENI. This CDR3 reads CASSPREQDWVRAEAFF. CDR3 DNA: TGTGCCAGCTCACCACGGGAGCAAGACTGGGTCAGGGCTGAAGCTTTCTTT.

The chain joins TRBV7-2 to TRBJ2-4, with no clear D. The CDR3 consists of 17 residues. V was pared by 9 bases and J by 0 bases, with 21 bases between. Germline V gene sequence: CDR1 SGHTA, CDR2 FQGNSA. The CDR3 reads CASSSRLAPVAKNIQYF. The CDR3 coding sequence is TGTGCCAGTTCTTCTCGCCTCGCGCCGGTAGCCAAAAACATTCAGTACTTC.

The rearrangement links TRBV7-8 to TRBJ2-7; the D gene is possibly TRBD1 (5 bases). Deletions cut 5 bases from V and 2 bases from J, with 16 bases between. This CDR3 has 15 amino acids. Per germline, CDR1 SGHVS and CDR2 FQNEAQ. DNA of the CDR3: TGTGCCAGCAGCCTTAACACAGGACCTACCTACGAGCAGTACGTC. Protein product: CASSLNTGPTYEQYV.

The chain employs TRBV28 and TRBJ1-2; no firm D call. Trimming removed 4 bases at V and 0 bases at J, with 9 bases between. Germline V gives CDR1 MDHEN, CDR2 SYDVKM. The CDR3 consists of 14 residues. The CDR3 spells CASSSHTANYGYTF. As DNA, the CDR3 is TGTGCCAGCAGTTCCCACACAGCTAACTATGGCTACACCTTC.

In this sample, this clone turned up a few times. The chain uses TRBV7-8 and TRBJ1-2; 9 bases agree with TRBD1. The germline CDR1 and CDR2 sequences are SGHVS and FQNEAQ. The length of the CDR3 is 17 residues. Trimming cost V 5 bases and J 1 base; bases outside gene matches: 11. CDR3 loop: CASSPGGTGPLNYGYTF. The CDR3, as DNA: TGTGCCAGCAGCCCAGGGGGGACAGGGCCGCTTAACTATGGCTACACCTTC. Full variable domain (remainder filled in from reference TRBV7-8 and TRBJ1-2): GAGVSQSPRYKVAKRGQDVALRCDPISGHVSLFWYQQALGQGPEFLTYFQNEAQLDKSGLPSDRFFAERPEGSVSTLKIQRTQQEDSAVYLCASSPGGTGPLNYGYTFGSGTRLTVV.

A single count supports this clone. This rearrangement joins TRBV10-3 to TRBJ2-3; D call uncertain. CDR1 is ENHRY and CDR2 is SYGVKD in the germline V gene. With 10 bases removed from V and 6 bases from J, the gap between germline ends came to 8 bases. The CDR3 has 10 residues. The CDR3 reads CATDPDTQYF. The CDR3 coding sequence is TGTGCCACCGATCCGGATACGCAGTATTTT.

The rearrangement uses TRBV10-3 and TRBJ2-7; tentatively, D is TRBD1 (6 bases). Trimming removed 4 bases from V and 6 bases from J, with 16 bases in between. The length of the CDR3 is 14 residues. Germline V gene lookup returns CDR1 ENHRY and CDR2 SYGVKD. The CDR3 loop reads CAISALQGGGEQYV. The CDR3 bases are TGTGCCATCAGTGCACTACAGGGTGGGGGCGAGCAGTACGTC.

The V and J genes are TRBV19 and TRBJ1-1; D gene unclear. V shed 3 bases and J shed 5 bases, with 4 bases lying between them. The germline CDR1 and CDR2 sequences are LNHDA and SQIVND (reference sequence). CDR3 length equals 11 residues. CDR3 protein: CASSILTEAFF. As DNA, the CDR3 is TGTGCCAGTAGTATTTTAACTGAAGCTTTCTTT.

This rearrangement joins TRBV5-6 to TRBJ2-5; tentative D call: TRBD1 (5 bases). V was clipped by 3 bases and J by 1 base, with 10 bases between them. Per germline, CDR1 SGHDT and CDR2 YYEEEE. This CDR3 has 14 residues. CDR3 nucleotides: TGTGCCAGCAGCTCAACAGGATTCCAAGAGACCCAGTACTTC. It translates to CASSSTGFQETQYF.

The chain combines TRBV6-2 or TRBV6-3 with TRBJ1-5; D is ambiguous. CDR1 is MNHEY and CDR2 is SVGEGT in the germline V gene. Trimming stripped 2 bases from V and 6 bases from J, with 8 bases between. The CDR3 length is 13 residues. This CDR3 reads CASSYGDTQPQHF. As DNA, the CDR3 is TGTGCCAGCAGTTACGGGGATACTCAGCCCCAGCATTTT.